A selection of T cell receptor beta chains follows, all from one sample in a study of blood T cell repertoires in COVID-19. Data came from immunoSEQ multiplex PCR; TCRdb stores just in-frame clones and leaves some out. The top ten hold 7.5% to 10% of the sample, which has about 39,000 clones, more than 75% seen once. Sequencing was performed on peripheral blood. The receptors were sampled from a man aged 65 to 85 with active or convalescent COVID-19. Both conserved end residues are part of each CDR3. Each record gives: V gene, clone size, D gene, J gene, CDR3 DNA, CDR3 protein. A D gene is named only where the DNA matches it firmly. Clone size is not always given. Where it is, it says once, few, many or a class for expanded clones.

>TRBV7-9|few|.|TRBJ1-4
TGTGCCAGCAGCTCCCCGCGGGTTGATGAAAAACTGTTTTTT
CASSSPRVDEKLFF
>TRBV4-2|.|TRBD1|TRBJ1-4
TGTGCCAGCAGCCATTCCGGGACAGCGAATGAAAAACTGTTTTTT
CASSHSGTANEKLFF
>TRBV28|.|.|TRBJ1-2
TGTGCCAGCAGTTTTTATGAGTTTCTACGCGGCTACACCTTC
CASSFYEFLRGYTF
>TRBV30|once|.|TRBJ1-1
TGTGCCTGGAGAGGGGTAAACACTGAAGCTTTCTTT
CAWRGVNTEAFF
>TRBV28|.|TRBD1|TRBJ2-5
TGTGCCAGCAGTTTTGGCCGGACAGGGGTTCGGGAGACCCAGTACTTC
CASSFGRTGVRETQYF
>TRBV5-6|.|TRBD2|TRBJ2-5
TGTGCCAGCAGCGGGGACGGGGGGTACCAAGAGACCCAGTACTTC
CASSGDGGYQETQYF
>TRBV6-4|.|TRBD1|TRBJ2-1
TGTGCCAGCAGTTTTGGACAGGCGCCTATCAATGAGCAGTTCTTC
CASSFGQAPINEQFF
>TRBV4-1|.|TRBD2|TRBJ2-2
TGCGCCAGCAGTAAACCGGGACTAGTGTCCACCGGGGAGCTGTTTTTT
CASSKPGLVSTGELFF
>TRBV6-5|.|.|TRBJ1-6
TGTGCCAGCGCCATACAGGGTGGGTATAATTCACCCCTCCACTTT
CASAIQGGYNSPLHF
>TRBV30|.|.|TRBJ1-1
TGTGCCTGGAGTGTACGAGGGGGGGGTGAAGCTTTCTTT
CAWSVRGGGEAFF
>TRBV10-2|few|TRBD1|TRBJ1-6
TGCGCCAGTGGGGATACAGGGGGCGCTTATAATTCACCCCTCCACTTT
CASGDTGGAYNSPLHF
>TRBV19|few|.|TRBJ1-1
TGTGCCAGCTGGGAGAGCACTGAAGCTTTCTTT
CASWESTEAFF
>TRBV5-4|.|.|TRBJ2-1
TGTGCCAGCAGCTTGGGATTGAGCCGCGACAATGAGCAGTTCTTC
CASSLGLSRDNEQFF
>TRBV6-1|once|.|TRBJ2-4
TGTGCCAGCAGTGAAGGGGCGAGAGCCAAAAACATTCAGTACTTC
CASSEGARAKNIQYF
>TRBV6-5|.|TRBD1|TRBJ1-5
TGTGCCAGCAGGCGGACAGGCCGCAATCAGCCCCAGCATTTT
CASRRTGRNQPQHF
>TRBV11-1|.|TRBD2|TRBJ2-3
TGTGCCAGCAGCTTATTAGCGGGGAACACAGATACGCAGTATTTT
CASSLLAGNTDTQYF
>TRBV5-6|.|TRBD1|TRBJ2-7
TGTGCCAGCAGCTTTAGGGACAGGGCTTCGGGCGAGCAGTACTTC
CASSFRDRASGEQYF
>TRBV7-9|.|.|TRBJ2-7
TGTGCCAGCAGCCCGACCGTCCGCGGGGACGAGCAGTACTTC
CASSPTVRGDEQYF
>TRBV5-6|few|TRBD1|TRBJ1-2
TGTGCCAGCAGCCCTAGGGACAGCGGCTATGGCTACACCTTC
CASSPRDSGYGYTF
>TRBV28|once|TRBD1|TRBJ1-4
TGTGCCACACAGTCTCTAGCCGGGACAGGGGACGAAAAACTGTTTTTT
CATQSLAGTGDEKLFF
>TRBV10-2|.|.|TRBJ2-2
TGCGCCAGCAGTGAGGCCCAGGGTCCCGGGGAGCTGTTTTTT
CASSEAQGPGELFF
>TRBV6-5|.|.|TRBJ1-3
TGTGCCAGCAAACTACAAAGCTCTGGAAACACCATATATTTT
CASKLQSSGNTIYF
>TRBV28|few|TRBD1|TRBJ1-6
TGTGCCAGCAGTTTAGATCCCCAGGGGGCATTAAATTCACCCCTCCACTTT
CASSLDPQGALNSPLHF
>TRBV11-2|.|TRBD2|TRBJ2-5
TGTGCCAGCAGCTACACCGGGACTAGCGGCCTTCAAGAGACCCAGTACTTC
CASSYTGTSGLQETQYF
>TRBV5-1|.|TRBD2|TRBJ2-1
TGCGCCAGCAGTAGTAGCGGGGGGCAGGGTGAGCAGTTCTTC
CASSSSGGQGEQFF
>TRBV30|.|TRBD1|TRBJ1-4
TGTGCCGGGACCCTAGGGACAGCTAATGAAAAACTGTTTTTT
CAGTLGTANEKLFF
>TRBV9|.|TRBD1|TRBJ1-6
TGTGCCAGCAGCGGGACAGGAGAGGGTAATTCACCCCTCCACTTT
CASSGTGEGNSPLHF
>TRBV5-1|.|TRBD1|TRBJ1-2
TGCGCCAGCAGCTTGGCCACAGGGGGCGAGGACGGCTACACCTTC
CASSLATGGEDGYTF
>TRBV5-1|.|TRBD1|TRBJ2-3
TGCGCCAGCACACGAGGACAGGCTTACTCAGATACGCAGTATTTT
CASTRGQAYSDTQYF
>TRBV11-2|.|.|TRBJ1-1
TGTGCCAGCAGCTTAAAGGAGGGCACTGAAGCTTTCTTT
CASSLKEGTEAFF
>TRBV29-1|.|.|TRBJ2-1
TGCAGCGCTGCCAAGCGGGCACAAAATGAGCAGTTCTTC
CSAAKRAQNEQFF
>TRBV19|.|.|TRBJ2-1
TGTGCCAGTAGTATAGTTCCGAGTTCAGAGCAGTTCTTC
CASSIVPSSEQFF
>TRBV25-1|.|.|TRBJ2-6
TGTGCCAGCAGTGCGCCAGGGGCAGGGGCCAACGTCCTGACTTTC
CASSAPGAGANVLTF
>TRBV24-1|.|.|TRBJ1-4
TGTGCCACCAGTGATTCTGGGGCGGCCGGCTTGTCAGAAAAACTGTTTTTT
CATSDSGAAGLSEKLFF
>TRBV7-3|.|.|TRBJ2-2
TGTGCCAGCAGCTCCTACACCGGGGAGCTGTTTTTT
CASSSYTGELFF
>TRBV2|.|.|TRBJ1-3
TGTGCCAGCAGTAGGGACTTTTCCCCTGGAAACACCATATATTTT
CASSRDFSPGNTIYF
>TRBV7-9|.|.|TRBJ1-6
TGTGCCAGCAGCGATACAGGGAAACCCCTCCACTTT
CASSDTGKPLHF
>TRBV24-1|few|TRBD1|TRBJ2-6
TGTGCCACGGGGTCTGGACAGGGGATCTCTGGGGCCAACGTCCTGACTTTC
CATGSGQGISGANVLTF
>TRBV5-4|.|.|TRBJ1-3
TGTGCCAGCAGCCCGGACAGACACACCATATATTTT
CASSPDRHTIYF
>TRBV9|.|TRBD2|TRBJ2-5
TGTGCCAGCAGCGTAGGCCTAGCGGGGGCCAACCAAGAGACCCAGTACTTC
CASSVGLAGANQETQYF
>TRBV6-5|.|.|TRBJ1-6
TGTGCCAGCAGGGGGCAGGTTTCACCCCTCCACTTT
CASRGQVSPLHF
>TRBV4-2|.|TRBD1|TRBJ2-3
TGTGCCAGCAGCCAGGACGCAGGACAGGGAAGAAATACGCAGTATTTT
CASSQDAGQGRNTQYF
>TRBV15|.|.|TRBJ1-5
TGTGCCACCAGCAGAGTTGGTAAGGGGGATGATCAGCCCCAGCATTTT
CATSRVGKGDDQPQHF
>TRBV28|few|.|TRBJ1-3
TGTGCCAGCAGTGGGGGCGGTGGAAACACCATATATTTT
CASSGGGGNTIYF
>TRBV28|.|TRBD1|TRBJ1-5
TGTGCCAGCAGTCCCGTGGACAGGGAAGGTCAGCCCCAGCATTTT
CASSPVDREGQPQHF
>TRBV7-6|.|.|TRBJ2-2
TGTGCCAGCAGCTTACGAGGGAGCGGCGCCGGGGAGCTGTTTTTT
CASSLRGSGAGELFF
>TRBV20-1|.|TRBD2|TRBJ2-1
TGCAGTGCTAGTGGACTAGCCTACAATGAGCAGTTCTTC
CSASGLAYNEQFF
>TRBV28|.|.|TRBJ1-3
TGTGCCAGCAGGGAGGGTTTGGAAAACACCATATATTTT
CASREGLENTIYF
>TRBV20-1|.|.|TRBJ1-2
TGCAGTGCCCTTGACAGATCCGGCTACACCTTC
CSALDRSGYTF
>TRBV7-9|.|.|TRBJ2-3
TGTGCCAGCAGCTATTATGTGGCGGGGACAGATACGCAGTATTTT
CASSYYVAGTDTQYF
>TRBV27|.|TRBD1|TRBJ1-6
TGTGCCAGCACCCGGGACAGCAATTCACCCCTCCACTTT
CASTRDSNSPLHF
>TRBV21-1|.|.|TRBJ2-5
TGTGCCAGGACACGGGAGATCAAGTGGTGTGAGACCCAGTACTTC
CARTREIKWCETQYF
>TRBV28|few|TRBD1|TRBJ1-1
TGTGCCAGCGAAACCGGGACAGGGTTAGGTACTGAAGCTTTCTTT
CASETGTGLGTEAFF
>TRBV7-2|.|TRBD1|TRBJ1-2
TGTGCCAGCAGCTTAGGACAGGGGGTAAAGTATGGCTACACCTTC
CASSLGQGVKYGYTF
>TRBV11-2|.|TRBD1|TRBJ1-5
TGTGCCAGCAGCTTCGGGACAGGGGGCGCGAGGCAGCCCCAGCATTTT
CASSFGTGGARQPQHF
>TRBV11-2|.|TRBD2|TRBJ2-2
TGTGCCAGCAGCCAAAGGACTAGCGCAAACACCGGGGAGCTGTTTTTT
CASSQRTSANTGELFF
>TRBV30|.|.|TRBJ1-1
TGTGCCTGGCGCGCGGTATCTGAAGCTTTCTTT
CAWRAVSEAFF
>TRBV11-2|.|TRBD2|TRBJ2-7
TGTGCCAGCAGCTCTAGCGGGGGGGGGACCTACGAGCAGTACTTC
CASSSSGGGTYEQYF
>TRBV5-1|.|.|TRBJ1-2
TGCGCCAGCAGCCTAGGGTCGGGAAATGGCTACACCTTC
CASSLGSGNGYTF